This record looks at one T cell receptor beta chain sequence and its context. Using its own MiXCR run on the 5' RACE reads, TCRdb lists one record per CDR3 protein. The top ten clones hold 3% to 4% of a sample with around 340,000 distinct CDR3 sequences, around 13% of them seen once. The data originate from a study of T cells after yellow fever vaccination. CDR1 and CDR2 from the germline V gene are SGHTA and FQGNSA. V was pared by 2 bases and J by 6 bases, with 20 bases between. This CDR3 has 16 amino acids. The sequenced sample was CD4+ T cells sorted from PBMCs, obtained 15 days after the yellow fever booster vaccination. The chain combines TRBV7-2 with TRBJ2-7; D is perhaps TRBD2 (6 bases). This clonotype originated in a man in his late teens or twenties who received the YFV17D yellow fever vaccine. CDR3 region: CASSLIRLTGLGEQYF. In DNA, the CDR3 is TGTGCCAGCAGCTTAATTCGGTTAACGGGACTGGGCGAGCAGTACTTC.